This note documents a single T cell receptor beta chain sequence. The antigen is undetermined. Germline CDR1 and CDR2: GTSNPN and SVGIG (reference sequence). This CDR3 region has 17 residues. V shed 0 bases and J shed 2 bases, with 17 bases lying between them. Per the original data handling: Filtering differed because ImmunoSEQ produced junction-only sequences that carried no quality scores. Using immunoSEQ multiplex PCR, the repertoire was profiled, and TCRdb retains in-frame clones only, with some absent. V and J calls and clone size follow that table, whereas D and trimming were derived from the DNA. The profile shows roughly 1.5 million clones, about 98% of them singletons. The data belong to a study of shared clonotypes between healthy human individuals. General study results and limits: The study found roughly 5% of naive CD4 clonotypes shared across a handful of donors. Having only a few donors restricted how much genetic and exposure-history diversity was captured.

Sequenced input: naive CD4+ T cells sorted from blood. Described subset: CD45RA+ positively selected. The chain joins TRBV30 to TRBJ1-5; maybe TRBD1 (5 bases). The sequence was obtained from a young man in good health. The CDR3 loop is CAWSVRAGFYGNQPQHF. CDR3 nucleotides: TGTGCCTGGAGTGTACGGGCAGGGTTTTACGGCAATCAGCCCCAGCATTTT.